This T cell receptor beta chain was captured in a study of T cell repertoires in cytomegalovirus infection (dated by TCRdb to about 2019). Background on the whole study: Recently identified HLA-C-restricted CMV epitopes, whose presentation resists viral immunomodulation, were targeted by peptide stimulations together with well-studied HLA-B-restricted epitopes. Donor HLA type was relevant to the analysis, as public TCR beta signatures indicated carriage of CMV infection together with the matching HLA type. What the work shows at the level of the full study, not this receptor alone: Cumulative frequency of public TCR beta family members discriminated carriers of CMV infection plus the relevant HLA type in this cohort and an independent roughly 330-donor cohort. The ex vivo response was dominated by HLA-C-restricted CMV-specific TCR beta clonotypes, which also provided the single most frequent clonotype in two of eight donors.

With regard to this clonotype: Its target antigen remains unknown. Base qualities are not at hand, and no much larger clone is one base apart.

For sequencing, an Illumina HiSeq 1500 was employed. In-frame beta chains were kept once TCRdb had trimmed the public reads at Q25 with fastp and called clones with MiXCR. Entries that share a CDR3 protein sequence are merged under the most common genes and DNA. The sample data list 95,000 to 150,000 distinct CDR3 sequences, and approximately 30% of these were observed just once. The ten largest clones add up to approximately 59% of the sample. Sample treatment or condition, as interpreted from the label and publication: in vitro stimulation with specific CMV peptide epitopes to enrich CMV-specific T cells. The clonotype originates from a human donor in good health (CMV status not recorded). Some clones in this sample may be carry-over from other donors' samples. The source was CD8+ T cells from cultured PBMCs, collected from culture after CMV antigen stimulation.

This receptor has the CDR3 CASSLPSGQVRDEQFF. The DNA sequence follows: TGTGCCAGCAGCTTACCCTCGGGACAGGTTAGGGATGAGCAGTTCTTC. The rearrangement combines TRBV7-9 with TRBJ2-1, with 8 central nucleotides matching TRBD1. CDR1 is given as SEHNR and CDR2 as FQNEAQ, both from the germline V gene (reference sequence). V is cut back by 2 bases and J by 8 bases, with 11 bases in the junction unmatched. There are 16 amino acids in the CDR3, from cysteine to phenylalanine inclusive. CDR3 DNA is the only sequence kept; it has 48 bases, read in frame from the first base.